This T cell receptor beta chain was profiled in a study of regulatory T cells in long-lasting Graves disease. A few counts support this clonotype. From germline, CDR1 is SNHLY and CDR2 FYNNEI. The V gene lost 9 bases and the J gene lost 2 bases, with 7 bases spanning the gap. CDR3 length equals 11 residues. Arm-PCR of CDR3 regions with iRepertoire HTBI primers generated TCR beta libraries. Each CDR3 protein is one row after TCRdb ran MiXCR on the multiplex PCR reads. The sample contains about 290,000 distinct CDR3 sequences, 20% to 25% of which appear only once. The time point here: persistent/refractory GD, antithyroid drugs over 5 years with positive TRAb. PBMC-derived RNA was used for the TCR library.

The sample was peripheral blood mononuclear cells (PBMCs), taken when the disease was refractory, from a patient treated with antithyroid drugs. V gene TRBV2 combines with J gene TRBJ1-2; D unresolved. This clonotype originated in a female donor with Graves disease. The CDR3 DNA is TGTGCCAGTATGGGGAACTATGGCTACACCTTC. Translated, it gives CASMGNYGYTF.